This TCR beta chain was recovered during a study of T cell repertoires in cytomegalovirus infection. Study outcomes and limitations: Ex vivo, HLA-C-restricted CMV-specific TCR beta clonotypes prevailed over the rest of the response.

This clonotype was detected only a few times. The target antigen is unknown. A single record per CDR3 protein comes from TCRdb applying MiXCR to the reads. The data hold hundreds of thousands of distinct CDR3 sequences, with approximately 33% observed a single time. The source material was cultured PBMCs, sampled from culture after CMV antigen stimulation. The sequence was obtained from a human donor in good health (CMV status not recorded). Some clones in this sample may be carry-over from other donors' samples.

CDR3 DNA: TGTGCCAGCAGCTCCCGGGCCGTGGGCTACGAGCAGTACTTC. This gives the protein CASSSRAVGYEQYF. This chain uses TRBV7-2 with TRBJ2-7; D is unclear. Trimming left V 4 bases short and J 3 bases short, with 13 bases between. This CDR3 spans 14 amino acids. Per the germline V gene, CDR1 is SGHTA and CDR2 is FQGNSA. The whole variable domain, filled in from reference TRBV7-2 and TRBJ2-7, reads GAGVSQSPSNKVTEKGKDVELRCDPISGHTALYWYRQSLGQGLEFLIYFQGNSAPDKSGLPSDRFSAERTGGSVSTLTIQRTQQEDSAVYLCASSSRAVGYEQYFGPGTRLTVT.